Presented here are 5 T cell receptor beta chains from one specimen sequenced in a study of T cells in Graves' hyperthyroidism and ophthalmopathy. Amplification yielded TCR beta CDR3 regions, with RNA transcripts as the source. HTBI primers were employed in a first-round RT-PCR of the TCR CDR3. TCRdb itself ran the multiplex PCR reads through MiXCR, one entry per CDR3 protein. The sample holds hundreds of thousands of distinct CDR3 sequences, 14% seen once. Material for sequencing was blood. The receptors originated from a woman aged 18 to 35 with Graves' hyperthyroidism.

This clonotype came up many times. This CDR3 is CATSREGLDYYNEQFF. CDR3 in DNA: TGTGCCACCAGCAGAGAAGGACTGGACTATTACAATGAGCAGTTCTTC. The rearrangement links TRBV15 to TRBJ2-1; weak D call: TRBD2 (6 bases). Germline-derived CDR1 and CDR2 are LNHNV and YYDKDF (reference sequence). This CDR3 has 16 residues. V lost 0 bases to trimming and J lost 4 bases, with 13 bases between them.

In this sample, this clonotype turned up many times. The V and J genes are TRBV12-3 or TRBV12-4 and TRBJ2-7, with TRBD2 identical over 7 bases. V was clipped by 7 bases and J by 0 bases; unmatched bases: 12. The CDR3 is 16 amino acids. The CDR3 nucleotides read TGTGCCAGCACCCCTTCCAGACAGCGGGGCTCCTACGAGCAGTACTTC. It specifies CASTPSRQRGSYEQYF.

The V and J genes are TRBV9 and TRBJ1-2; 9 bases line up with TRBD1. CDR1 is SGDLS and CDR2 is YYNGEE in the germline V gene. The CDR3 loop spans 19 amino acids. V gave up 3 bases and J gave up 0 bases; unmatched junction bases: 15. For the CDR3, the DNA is TGTGCCAGCAGCGGGGGAGTAACACAGGGGGCGAGAGCTAACTATGGCTACACCTTC. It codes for CASSGGVTQGARANYGYTF.

The CDR3, as DNA: TGTGCCAGCAGCCAAAGCAACCACTATGGCTACACCTTC. Residues: CASSQSNHYGYTF. The V gene is TRBV7-9, the J gene TRBJ1-2, with no clear D. The CDR3 spans 13 residues. Germline CDR1 SEHNR, CDR2 FQNEAQ (reference sequence). With 5 bases removed from V and 3 bases from J, the gap between germline ends came to 10 bases.

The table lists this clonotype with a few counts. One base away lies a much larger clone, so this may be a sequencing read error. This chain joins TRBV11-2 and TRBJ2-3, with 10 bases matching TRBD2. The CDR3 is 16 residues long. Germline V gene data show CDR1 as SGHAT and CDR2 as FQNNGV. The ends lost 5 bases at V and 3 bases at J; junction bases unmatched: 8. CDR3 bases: TGTGCCAGCAGCCGCAAGGGACTAGCGAGAACAGATACGCAGTATTTT. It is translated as CASSRKGLARTDTQYF.